Detailed here is one T cell receptor beta chain. Its antigen is not identified. The data belong to a study of cytomegalovirus exposure and HLA in healthy donors. Whole-study results and caveats: A few CMV-associated chains proved CMV antigen-specific in vitro.

The V gene's germline CDR1 is MNHEY and CDR2 SMNVEV (reference sequence). V gave up 1 base and J gave up 1 base, with 16 bases separating them. The CDR3 runs to 17 residues. Primers for the PCR totalled 60 Vbeta and 13 Jbeta. Profiling relied on immunoSEQ multiplex PCR, and the TCRdb table lists in-frame clones only, not all of them. The sample includes approximately 160,000 clones, 77% seen only once; the top ten take under 2%. The gene calls are TRBV27 and TRBJ1-1, with unresolved D. Sequenced material: PBMCs. This receptor was taken from a woman in her 30s in good health and CMV-seronegative. This CDR3 reads CASSLYPSRGANTEAFF. CDR3 bases: TGTGCCAGCAGTTTATACCCCTCGCGAGGCGCGAACACTGAAGCTTTCTTT.